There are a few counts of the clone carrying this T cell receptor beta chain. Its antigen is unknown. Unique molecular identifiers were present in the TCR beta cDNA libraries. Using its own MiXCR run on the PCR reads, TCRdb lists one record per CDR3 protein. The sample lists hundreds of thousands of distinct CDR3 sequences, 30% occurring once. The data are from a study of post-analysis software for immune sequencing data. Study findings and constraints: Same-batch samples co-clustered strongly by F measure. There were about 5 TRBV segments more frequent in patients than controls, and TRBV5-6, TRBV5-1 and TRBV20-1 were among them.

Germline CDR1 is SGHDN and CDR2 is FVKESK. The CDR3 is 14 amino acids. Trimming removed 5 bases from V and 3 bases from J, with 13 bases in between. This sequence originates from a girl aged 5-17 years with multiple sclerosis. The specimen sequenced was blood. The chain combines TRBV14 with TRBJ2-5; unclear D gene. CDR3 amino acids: CASSARSSKETQYF. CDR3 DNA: TGTGCCAGCAGCGCCCGGAGTAGCAAAGAGACCCAGTACTTC.